Below are 32 T cell receptor beta chains sequenced from a single sample in a study of memory CD4+ T cells and cytomegalovirus serostatus. The sort gate was single viable CD3+CD4+CD8-CD45RO+ cells for memory CD4+ T cells. Profiled with immunoSEQ multiplex PCR; TCRdb holds only in-frame clones, not every one. The sample lists about 56,000 clones, 70% to 85% occurring once. Input material: memory CD4+ T cells from blood. Receptor source: an adult in good health and CMV-seropositive.

The chain couples TRBV6-1 to TRBJ1-2; D remains unclear. With 4 bases removed from V and 8 bases from J, the gap between germline ends came to 17 bases. The CDR3 runs 14 residues. Per germline, CDR1 MNHNS and CDR2 SASEGT. As DNA, the CDR3 is TGTGCCAGCAGTGGCGTTCCAGCTTTCGGAGGCTACACCTTC. The encoded protein is CASSGVPAFGGYTF.

The J gene is TRBJ2-7, the V gene TRBV5-1; 8 bases are shared with TRBD2. Germline V gives CDR1 SGHRS, CDR2 YFSETQ. V shed 2 bases, J shed 3 bases, and the junction held 4 bases outside the gene matches. The CDR3 covers 14 residues. The CDR3 protein is CASSFTSGNYEQYF. Here the CDR3 DNA reads TGCGCCAGCAGCTTTACTAGCGGTAACTACGAGCAGTACTTC.

This clone occurred many times. The chain recombines TRBV6-1 with TRBJ1-2, with TRBD1 as a possible D gene (5 bases). Germline V CDR1 and CDR2: MNHNS, SASEGT. V gave up 2 bases and J gave up 7 bases, with 11 bases separating them. The CDR3 has 13 residues. In nucleotides, the CDR3 is TGTGCCAGCAGTGAAATCTTGGGGACTGGCTACACCTTC. It codes for CASSEILGTGYTF.

This chain links TRBV7-2 with TRBJ2-7; D may match TRBD1 or TRBD2 (5 bases each). Trimming cost V 0 bases and J 0 bases, with 6 bases left between them. This CDR3 region has 14 residues. Germline V gene sequence: CDR1 SGHTA, CDR2 FQGNSA. The CDR3: CASSLAGGSYEQYF. The CDR3 coding sequence is TGTGCCAGCAGCTTAGCTGGGGGCTCCTACGAGCAGTACTTC.

The chain joins TRBV30 to TRBJ1-5; D is ambiguous. In germline, CDR1 is GTSNPN, CDR2 SVGIG (reference sequence). The V and J ends lost 2 bases and 4 bases respectively, with 12 bases between them. This CDR3 is built from 14 residues. CDR3 DNA: TGTGCCTGGAGTCCGGTGGCAGGTAATCAGCCCCAGCATTTT. Protein product: CAWSPVAGNQPQHF.

CDR3: CASRRDQRETQYF. The CDR3 DNA reads TGCGCCAGCAGGCGTGACCAAAGAGAGACCCAGTACTTC. This chain links TRBV5-1 with TRBJ2-5; D is unresolved. The CDR3 is made up of 13 amino acids. Germline-derived CDR1 and CDR2 are SGHRS and YFSETQ. Trimming removed 5 bases from V and 4 bases from J, with 12 bases in between.

The chain uses TRBV7-2 and TRBJ1-1; D unresolved. The germline V gene has CDR1 SGHTA and CDR2 FQGNSA. The CDR3 has 13 amino acids. V was shortened by 5 bases and J by 3 bases, with 10 bases between the two germline ends. The CDR3 coding sequence is TGTGCCAGCAGCACGACGGTTTACACTGAAGCTTTCTTT. It is translated as CASSTTVYTEAFF.

The genes are TRBV30 and TRBJ2-1; D not certain. V lost 4 bases to trimming and J lost 0 bases, with 4 bases between them. CDR1 GTSNPN and CDR2 SVGIG come from the germline V gene (reference sequence). This CDR3 is 12 amino acids long. CDR3 coding DNA: TGTGCCTGGAAGTCCTCCTACAATGAGCAGTTCTTC. It is translated as CAWKSSYNEQFF.

V usage is TRBV11-3 and J usage is TRBJ1-1; D possibly corresponds to TRBD1 (6 bases). CDR3 length: 13 amino acids. CDR1 SGHNT and CDR2 YENEEA come from the germline V gene. Trimming cost V 1 base and J 6 bases, with 9 bases left between them. The CDR3 DNA reads as TGTGCCAGCAGCTTAGCAGGGGTGGCTGAAGCTTTCTTT. Its protein is CASSLAGVAEAFF.

The V and J genes are TRBV5-1 and TRBJ2-5; no definite D call. Germline lookup yields CDR1 SGHRS and CDR2 YFSETQ. There are 13 residues in the CDR3. Trimming cost V 2 bases and J 3 bases, with 8 bases left between them. The CDR3 protein is CASSFEWEETQYF. CDR3 sequence (DNA): TGCGCCAGCAGCTTCGAGTGGGAAGAGACCCAGTACTTC.

The V gene is TRBV6-5, the J gene TRBJ1-5; unclear D gene. Germline V CDR1 and CDR2: MNHEY, SVGAGI. Trimming took off 5 bases at V and 7 bases at J, with 12 bases between the two ends. The CDR3 has 13 residues. In DNA, the CDR3 is TGTGCCAGCAGTACCTTTGCCCGGCAGCCCCAGCATTTT. Translating gives CASSTFARQPQHF.

This clone was counted only a few times. J is TRBJ1-1 and V is TRBV6-6; D is undetermined. Trimming stripped 3 bases from V and 3 bases from J, with 11 bases between. Per the germline V gene, CDR1 is MNHNY and CDR2 is SVGAGI (reference sequence). The CDR3 loop spans 14 amino acids. CDR3 bases: TGTGCCAGCAGTTATCGACCTGGGGACACTGAAGCTTTCTTT. It codes for CASSYRPGDTEAFF.

V is TRBV19 and J is TRBJ2-5; tentative D call: TRBD1 (6 bases). The CDR3 has 14 amino acids. Trimming shortened V by 5 bases and J by 2 bases, and 12 bases separated the two germline ends. Germline lookup yields CDR1 LNHDA and CDR2 SQIVND (reference sequence). The CDR3 spells CASSARGGQETQYF. DNA for the CDR3: TGTGCCAGTAGTGCCAGAGGGGGACAAGAGACCCAGTACTTC.

J is TRBJ2-3 and V is TRBV7-2, with D perhaps TRBD2 (6 bases). The V end lost 5 bases, the J end lost 6 bases, and 15 bases lay between the germline ends. There are 14 residues in the CDR3. Germline V gene lookup returns CDR1 SGHTA and CDR2 FQGNSA. The CDR3, as DNA: TGTGCCAGCAGCATAGACGGGAGTGGGGATACGCAGTATTTT. It codes for CASSIDGSGDTQYF.

V is TRBV30 and J is TRBJ2-2; possible D gene TRBD2, 7 bases. The V end was cut by 0 bases, the J end by 4 bases, with 9 bases between. The CDR3 is 14 residues long. Germline V gene data show CDR1 as GTSNPN and CDR2 as SVGIG (reference sequence). CDR3 amino acids: CAWSVGGATGELFF. CDR3 coding DNA: TGTGCCTGGAGTGTAGGGGGGGCCACCGGGGAGCTGTTTTTT.

This chain uses TRBV19 with TRBJ1-2; the D gene is possibly TRBD1 (5 bases). CDR1 is LNHDA, CDR2 SQIVND, per germline (reference sequence). Trimming removed 3 bases from V and 5 bases from J, with 16 bases in between. This CDR3 spans 15 amino acids. Here the CDR3 DNA reads TGTGCCAGTAGTATCTATCCAGGGACGGAGTATGGCTACACCTTC. Translating gives CASSIYPGTEYGYTF. The full variable domain, completed using reference TRBV19 and TRBJ1-2, is DGGITQSPKYLFRKEGQNVTLSCEQNLNHDAMYWYRQDPGQGLRLIYYSQIVNDFQKGDIAEGYSVSREKKESFPLTVTSAQKNPTAFYLCASSIYPGTEYGYTFGSGTRLTVV.

The chain uses TRBV7-2 and TRBJ2-1, with 7 bases aligning to TRBD2. Germline-derived CDR1 and CDR2 are SGHTA and FQGNSA. The V segment lost 1 base and the J segment 5 bases; nucleotides outside the gene matches: 14. This CDR3 has 18 amino acids. The DNA of the CDR3 is TGTGCCAGCAGCTTAGATCAGGGCGGGAGTGCGAGGAACAATGAGCAGTTCTTC. It encodes CASSLDQGGSARNNEQFF.

CDR3 amino acids: CASSSISLRTGTFYGYTF. CDR3 nucleotides: TGTGCCAGCAGCTCAATATCCCTCAGGACAGGGACTTTCTATGGCTACACCTTC. This chain connects TRBV5-4 to TRBJ1-2, with TRBD1 identical over 8 bases. The CDR3 consists of 18 residues. Trimming took 3 bases from V and 4 from J; bases not matched to a gene: 17. The germline gives CDR1 SGHNT, CDR2 YYREEE (reference sequence). Supplemented by reference TRBV5-4 and TRBJ1-2, the full variable domain reads ETGVTQSPTHLIKTRGQQVTLRCSSQSGHNTVSWYQQALGQGPQFIFQYYREEENGRGNFPPRFSGLQFPNYSSELNVNALELDDSALYLCASSSISLRTGTFYGYTFGSGTRLTVV.

V usage is TRBV2 and J usage is TRBJ2-5, with a possible D match to TRBD2 (6 bases). The CDR3 has 15 amino acids. The ends were cut back, 3 bases at V and 4 bases at J, with 15 bases in the middle. The germline gives CDR1 SNHLY, CDR2 FYNNEI. The CDR3 region is CASSDPGGLIETQYF. The CDR3 nucleotides read TGTGCCAGCAGTGACCCAGGAGGGTTGATAGAGACCCAGTACTTC.

V gene TRBV4-3 combines with J gene TRBJ2-7; 7 positions agree with TRBD1. With V trimmed by 0 bases and J by 3 bases, 5 bases remained unmatched. CDR1 is LGHNA and CDR2 is YSLEER in the germline V gene. The CDR3 has 15 residues. CDR3 in amino acids: CASSQEGGFGYEQYF. The DNA of the CDR3 is TGCGCCAGCAGCCAAGAAGGGGGCTTTGGCTACGAGCAGTACTTC.

The chain recombines TRBV20-1 with TRBJ1-2; possible D gene TRBD1, 5 bases. This CDR3 contains 10 residues. V gave up 6 bases and J gave up 8 bases, with 10 bases separating them. CDR1 is DFQATT, CDR2 SNEGSKA, per germline (reference sequence). The CDR3 DNA sequence: TGCAGTGCCGGGGCCAGCGGCTACACCTTC. Protein sequence: CSAGASGYTF.

This clone was seen a single time. The gene calls are TRBV19 and TRBJ2-7; no clear D. The germline CDR1 and CDR2 sequences are LNHDA and SQIVND (reference sequence). V lost 11 bases, J lost 4 bases, and 3 bases lay in between. The CDR3 is 8 amino acids. The CDR3 spells CARYEQYV. The CDR3 DNA follows: TGTGCCCGGTACGAGCAGTACGTC.

The V call is TRBV25-1, the J call TRBJ2-3; 13 bases match TRBD2. The V gene's germline CDR1 is MGHDK and CDR2 SYGVNS. The CDR3 spans 15 residues. Trimming cost V 6 bases and J 5 bases; bases outside gene matches: 5. The CDR3 sequence is CASRGLAGVKDTQYF. Here the CDR3 DNA reads TGTGCCAGCAGAGGACTAGCGGGAGTTAAAGATACGCAGTATTTT. The full variable domain, its missing parts supplied by reference TRBV25-1 and TRBJ2-3, is EADIYQTPRYLVIGTGKKITLECSQTMGHDKMYWYQQDPGMELHLIHYSYGVNSTEKGDLSSESTVSRIRTEHFPLTLESARPSHTSQYLCASRGLAGVKDTQYFGPGTRLTVL.

This clone was observed once. The rearrangement links TRBV6-1 to TRBJ2-7; D may correspond to TRBD1 or TRBD2 (5 bases each). The CDR3 is 13 amino acids. Trimming removed 4 bases from V and 7 bases from J, with 14 bases in between. Per the germline V gene, CDR1 is MNHNS and CDR2 is SASEGT. CDR3 sequence (DNA): TGTGCCAGCAGTGGTCAGGGACCGTGGGAGCAGTACTTC. Its translation is CASSGQGPWEQYF.

The chain is built from TRBV15 and TRBJ1-1; D is possibly TRBD1 (5 bases). CDR1 LNHNV and CDR2 YYDKDF come from the germline V gene (reference sequence). The CDR3 runs to 15 residues. The V gene lost 2 bases and the J gene lost 0 bases, with 10 bases spanning the gap. In nucleotides, the CDR3 is TGTGCCACCAGCAGACCCAGGGCGATGAACACTGAAGCTTTCTTT. Translating it yields CATSRPRAMNTEAFF.

The rearrangement uses TRBV4-3 and TRBJ2-1, with D uncertain. The CDR3 totals 13 residues. CDR1 LGHNA and CDR2 YSLEER come from the germline V gene. V was cut by 0 bases and J by 10 bases, with 10 bases left in between. The CDR3 coding sequence is TGCGCCAGCAGCCAAGAAGAGGTATCCGAGCAGTTCTTC. Its translation: CASSQEEVSEQFF.

This chain connects TRBV7-8 to TRBJ2-3; the D gene is possibly TRBD2 (5 bases). Between the trimmed V and J ends, which lost 7 bases and 0 bases, there was a span of 14 bases. Per the germline V gene, CDR1 is SGHVS and CDR2 is FQNEAQ. The CDR3 spans 15 residues. The CDR3 protein is CASNGGRPSTDTQYF. In nucleotides, the CDR3 is TGTGCCAGCAACGGCGGGCGCCCTAGCACAGATACGCAGTATTTT.

This chain joins TRBV7-2 and TRBJ2-7; TRBD2 matches at 7 bases. This CDR3 spans 15 amino acids. V was clipped by 3 bases and J by 0 bases; unmatched bases: 5. The V gene's germline CDR1 is SGHTA and CDR2 FQGNSA. The CDR3 DNA follows: TGTGCCAGCAGCTTCGATCCTAGCGGCTCCTACGAGCAGTACTTC. This gives the protein CASSFDPSGSYEQYF.

This clone was counted only a few times. The genes are TRBV14 and TRBJ1-1; D unclear. The CDR3 runs to 13 residues. Per germline, CDR1 SGHDN and CDR2 FVKESK. V was pared by 6 bases and J by 0 bases, with 8 bases between. The CDR3 bases are TGTGCCAGCAGTTACAGTATGAACACTGAAGCTTTCTTT. This translates into CASSYSMNTEAFF.

The gene calls are TRBV10-3 and TRBJ2-7; 8 nucleotides line up with TRBD2. Germline V gene sequence: CDR1 ENHRY, CDR2 SYGVKD. After removal of 10 bases from V and 4 bases from J, the junction contained 6 bases not matched to a gene. The CDR3 loop spans 12 amino acids. Written as DNA, the CDR3 is TGTGCCAGCACTACTAGCGGATACGAGCAGTACTTC. Its translation: CASTTSGYEQYF.

The V and J genes are TRBV19 and TRBJ2-7, with 10 bases aligning to TRBD2. CDR3 size: 14 residues. The germline CDR1 and CDR2 sequences are LNHDA and SQIVND (reference sequence). V lost 4 bases and J lost 2; bases outside the gene matches: 2. CDR3 region: CASSRLAGAYEQYF. DNA for the CDR3: TGTGCCAGTAGTAGACTAGCGGGCGCCTACGAGCAGTACTTC. The full variable domain, completed using reference TRBV19 and TRBJ2-7, is DGGITQSPKYLFRKEGQNVTLSCEQNLNHDAMYWYRQDPGQGLRLIYYSQIVNDFQKGDIAEGYSVSREKKESFPLTVTSAQKNPTAFYLCASSRLAGAYEQYFGPGTRLTVT.

The chain carries TRBV5-1 and TRBJ2-5, with unresolved D. V dropped 4 bases and J dropped 1 base, with 11 bases sitting between them. CDR1 and CDR2 (germline): SGHRS, YFSETQ. The CDR3 is 14 residues long. The CDR3 sequence is CASSPQPGQETQYF. CDR3 coding DNA: TGCGCCAGCAGCCCCCAGCCGGGCCAAGAGACCCAGTACTTC.